These 30 T cell receptor beta chains share one sample of origin, sequenced in a study of blood T cell repertoires in COVID-19. The method was immunoSEQ multiplex PCR; TCRdb's version includes in-frame clones alone and lacks a portion of them. Among about half a million clones listed, approximately 83% were seen once. Sequencing was done on a sample of peripheral blood. The source of these receptors is a human donor in a cohort sampled during active COVID-19.

This chain links TRBV7-8 with TRBJ2-3; tentatively, D is TRBD2 (6 bases). The CDR3 is 15 residues long. The V end lost 0 bases, the J end lost 0 bases, and 7 bases lay between the germline ends. Germline-derived CDR1 and CDR2 are SGHVS and FQNEAQ. The CDR3 coding sequence is TGTGCCAGCAGCTTAGCCCGGGGGAGCACAGATACGCAGTATTTT. Its protein product is CASSLARGSTDTQYF.

V gene TRBV7-2 combines with J gene TRBJ2-4; 9 bases map to TRBD2. The CDR3 has 15 amino acids. V shed 3 bases, J shed 12 bases, and the junction held 12 bases outside the gene matches. Germline CDR1 and CDR2: SGHTA and FQGNSA. The CDR3 nucleotides are TGTGCCAGCAGCTTCGGGGCAGGCCCAGCGGGAGGTCAGTACTTC. Translated: CASSFGAGPAGGQYF.

V and J are TRBV19 and TRBJ2-3; 11 nucleotides match TRBD2. This CDR3 has 17 amino acids. The trim removed 5 bases at V and 1 base at J, leaving 8 bases unmatched. Germline CDR1 reads LNHDA; CDR2 reads SQIVND (reference sequence). CDR3: CASSELTSGIGTDTQYF. DNA of the CDR3: TGTGCCAGTAGTGAACTGACTAGCGGGATTGGCACAGATACGCAGTATTTT.

The chain carries TRBV28 and TRBJ2-3; 8 positions agree with TRBD1. V shed 6 bases, J shed 2 bases, and the junction held 13 bases outside the gene matches. The germline V gene encodes CDR1 MDHEN and CDR2 SYDVKM. The CDR3 has 17 residues. The CDR3 DNA sequence: TGTGCCAGCAGCTTACCGGGACAGGTAGTAGTCACAGATACGCAGTATTTT. It codes for CASSLPGQVVVTDTQYF.

This sequence joins TRBV29-1 and TRBJ2-5; tentatively, D is TRBD2 (7 bases). Germline CDR1 reads SQVTM; CDR2 reads ANQGSEA. V dropped 0 bases and J dropped 5 bases, with 16 bases sitting between them. The CDR3 covers 15 residues. For the CDR3, the DNA is TGCAGCGTTGAAGACCCGGTAGGGGGGGAGGAGACCCAGTACTTC. It encodes CSVEDPVGGEETQYF.

The chain links TRBV6-1 to TRBJ1-5; no clear D gene. Germline values: CDR1 MNHNS, CDR2 SASEGT. Trimming pared 2 bases from V and 0 bases from J, leaving 11 bases between. The CDR3 is 16 amino acids. CDR3 residues: CASSELGQLSNQPQHF. The CDR3 bases are TGTGCCAGCAGTGAACTGGGCCAGCTTAGCAATCAGCCCCAGCATTTT.

As to this clone: The sample holds other DNA sequences that translate to the same CDR3. The chain recombines TRBV6-5 with TRBJ1-1; TRBD1 matches 9 bases. The CDR3 is 14 amino acids. Per the germline V gene, CDR1 is MNHEY and CDR2 is SVGAGI. Trimming took 7 bases from V and 1 from J; bases not matched to a gene: 4. The CDR3 loop reads CASIGTGRNTEAFF. As DNA, the CDR3 is TGTGCCAGCATAGGGACAGGGCGGAACACTGAAGCTTTCTTT.

The chain recombines TRBV20-1 with TRBJ1-1, with D possibly matching TRBD1 (6 bases). There are 14 residues in the CDR3. CDR1 and CDR2 from the germline V gene are DFQATT and SNEGSKA (reference sequence). Trimming took 3 bases from V and 8 from J, leaving 19 bases between them. The CDR3 DNA reads TGCAGTGCTAGTCCAATCCAGGGGATTAGGGAAGCTTTCTTT. It codes for CSASPIQGIREAFF.

This clone showed up just once. A clone one base away is much larger, so this may be a read error. Different DNA sequences within this sample yield the same CDR3. V is TRBV6-5 and J is TRBJ1-1; D is possibly TRBD1 (6 bases). The germline V gene encodes CDR1 MNHEY and CDR2 SVGAGI. Trimming left V 2 bases short and J 3 bases short, with 7 bases between. This CDR3 is built from 13 residues. The CDR3: CASSYKGDTEAFF. In DNA, the CDR3 is TGTGCCAGCAGTTACAAGGGGGACACTGAAGCTTTCTTT.

CDR3 sequence: CASSARTGGRSGANVLTF. The CDR3, as DNA: TGTGCCAGCAGCGCCAGGACAGGGGGCCGCTCTGGGGCCAACGTCCTGACTTTC. The chain employs TRBV9 and TRBJ2-6, with TRBD1 matching 11 bases. The germline CDR1 and CDR2 sequences are SGDLS and YYNGEE. V lost 3 bases, J lost 0 bases, and 5 bases stayed unmatched. This CDR3 has 18 residues. The whole variable domain, filled in from reference TRBV9 and TRBJ2-6, reads DSGVTQTPKHLITATGQRVTLRCSPRSGDLSVYWYQQSLDQGLQFLIQYYNGEERAKGNILERFSAQQFPDLHSELNLSSLELGDSALYFCASSARTGGRSGANVLTFGAGSRLTVL.

The CDR3 sequence: CASSPRSYEQYF. The CDR3 DNA sequence: TGTGCCAGCAGTCCCAGGTCCTACGAGCAGTACTTC. The chain couples TRBV12-3 or TRBV12-4 to TRBJ2-7; D is unclear. Trimming shortened V by 5 bases and J by 1 base, and 6 bases separated the two germline ends. The CDR3 covers 12 residues.

The chain recombines TRBV5-6 with TRBJ2-1; weak D call: TRBD2 (6 bases). Germline assignment: CDR1 SGHDT and CDR2 YYEEEE. The CDR3 contains 13 residues. Trimming cost V 1 base and J 8 bases, with 10 bases left between them. The CDR3 spells CASSLMGGDEQFF. Written as DNA, the CDR3 is TGTGCCAGCAGCTTGATGGGGGGTGATGAGCAGTTCTTC.

The chain employs TRBV6-5 and TRBJ2-5; 12 bases fit TRBD2. Trimming at V came to 5 bases and at J to 5 bases, leaving 6 bases not matched to a gene. The germline CDR1 and CDR2 sequences are MNHEY and SVGAGI. The CDR3 has 15 residues. The CDR3 DNA is TGTGCCAGCAGTCAGACTAGCGGGAGTTGGGAGACCCAGTACTTC. Translation gives CASSQTSGSWETQYF.

As for this clone: Other DNA sequences in this sample translate to the same CDR3. This chain joins TRBV7-2 and TRBJ2-7, with D uncertain. Trimming removed 4 bases at V and 1 base at J, with 5 bases between. The CDR3 is 12 residues long. Germline V lookup: CDR1 SGHTA, CDR2 FQGNSA. The CDR3 nucleotides are TGTGCCAGCAGCTCCCTATCCTACGAGCAGTACTTC. Protein sequence: CASSSLSYEQYF.

V and J are TRBV4-1 and TRBJ2-7, with D possibly TRBD2 on 6 matching bases. The germline V gene has CDR1 MGHRA and CDR2 YSYEKL. V shed 5 bases and J shed 2 bases, with 16 bases lying between them. The CDR3 is 15 residues long. CDR3 loop: CASSSSGPGPYEQYF. The CDR3 DNA reads as TGCGCCAGCAGCTCCAGCGGGCCCGGACCCTACGAGCAGTACTTC.

The rearrangement joins TRBV6-5 to TRBJ1-6, with D perhaps TRBD1 (5 bases). Germline V gives CDR1 MNHEY, CDR2 SVGAGI. This CDR3 spans 15 amino acids. The V gene lost 8 bases and the J gene lost 0 bases, with 11 bases spanning the gap. CDR3 amino acids: CASQTESSYNSPLHF. CDR3 nucleotide sequence: TGTGCCAGCCAGACAGAGAGCTCCTATAATTCACCCCTCCACTTT.

The chain combines TRBV5-4 with TRBJ2-1, with D possibly TRBD2 on 5 matching bases. CDR1 and CDR2 from the germline V gene are SGHNT and YYREEE (reference sequence). Trimming shortened V by 0 bases and J by 4 bases, and 11 bases separated the two germline ends. This CDR3 region has 15 residues. CDR3 sequence: CASSLASTRYNEQFF. In DNA form, the CDR3 reads TGTGCCAGCAGCTTGGCCAGTACTAGGTACAATGAGCAGTTCTTC.

The V gene is TRBV19, the J gene TRBJ1-1, with 7 bases that match TRBD1. The V gene's germline CDR1 is LNHDA and CDR2 SQIVND (reference sequence). J lost 4 bases, V lost 3 bases, and 5 bases had no gene match. The CDR3 sequence is 14 residues long. CDR3 in DNA: TGTGCCAGTAGTATTGGAGGGGGCAGCACTGAAGCTTTCTTT. Protein: CASSIGGGSTEAFF.

CDR3 loop: CASSAAGGSNTEAFF. CDR3 in DNA: TGTGCCAGCAGTGCGGCAGGGGGGTCGAACACTGAAGCTTTCTTT. The chain couples TRBV2 to TRBJ1-1; 7 bases align to TRBD1. The CDR3 has 15 residues. With 4 bases clipped from V and 1 base from J, the junction kept 6 bases outside the gene matches. CDR1 SNHLY and CDR2 FYNNEI come from the germline V gene.

The chain couples TRBV10-3 to TRBJ2-7, with D possibly being TRBD1 (5 bases). Trimming pared 3 bases from V and 6 bases from J, leaving 15 bases between. Germline V gene lookup returns CDR1 ENHRY and CDR2 SYGVKD. This CDR3 contains 14 residues. CDR3 in amino acids: CAISESRDWGEQYF. In nucleotides, the CDR3 is TGTGCCATCAGTGAATCCAGGGATTGGGGCGAGCAGTACTTC.

The gene calls are TRBV7-9 and TRBJ1-1; 8 bases are a match to TRBD1. Germline V gene data show CDR1 as SEHNR and CDR2 as FQNEAQ (reference sequence). The CDR3 loop spans 15 amino acids. V trimming: 5 bases; J trimming: 3 bases; junction bases outside the gene matches: 8. The CDR3 spells CASSSPGGRDTEAFF. In DNA, the CDR3 is TGTGCCAGCAGCAGTCCAGGGGGCAGGGACACTGAAGCTTTCTTT. Looking up the rest from reference TRBV7-9 and TRBJ1-1 gives the full variable domain: DTGVSQNPRHKITKRGQNVTFRCDPISEHNRLYWYRQTLGQGPEFLTYFQNEAQLEKSRLLSDRFSAERPKGSFSTLEIQRTEQGDSAMYLCASSSPGGRDTEAFFGQGTRLTVV.

The V gene is TRBV3-1 (or the pseudogene TRBV3-2), the J gene TRBJ2-4; D gene unclear. V lost 4 bases and J lost 1, with 11 bases in between. In germline, CDR1 is LGHDT, CDR2 YNNKEL (reference sequence). The CDR3 extends over 15 amino acids. The CDR3 protein is CASSRESSAKNIQYF. The CDR3 DNA follows: TGTGCCAGCAGCCGAGAGTCGAGTGCCAAAAACATTCAGTACTTC.

The chain recombines TRBV27 with TRBJ2-1, with TRBD2 as a possible D gene (5 bases). CDR1 is MNHEY and CDR2 is SMNVEV in the germline V gene (reference sequence). This CDR3 is 18 amino acids long. Between the trimmed V and J ends, which lost 7 bases and 5 bases, there was a span of 27 bases. CDR3 in DNA: TGTGCCAGCAAACGGGATAGCGATCCCCTCCTCCGTCACAATGAGCAGTTCTTC. Translated: CASKRDSDPLLRHNEQFF.

The gene calls are TRBV5-1 and TRBJ2-5; possibly TRBD2 for D (6 bases). Germline CDR1 and CDR2: SGHRS and YFSETQ. The V and J ends lost 0 bases and 1 base respectively, with 13 bases between them. The CDR3 is made up of 16 amino acids. For the CDR3, the DNA is TGCGCCAGCAGCTTGGAGGTGCGGGGTGTCCAAGAGACCCAGTACTTC. Protein: CASSLEVRGVQETQYF.

The table lists this clone with a count of one. V and J are TRBV7-2 and TRBJ2-4; 9 nucleotides line up with TRBD1. CDR1 SGHTA and CDR2 FQGNSA come from the germline V gene. This CDR3 is 14 amino acids long. V lost 5 bases and J lost 5; bases outside the gene matches: 4. The CDR3 DNA reads as TGTGCCAGCAGCCGGACAGGGGCTGAAAACATTCAGTACTTC. Translating gives CASSRTGAENIQYF.

The V gene is TRBV10-3, the J gene TRBJ2-1; 8 positions agree with TRBD2. V lost 4 bases and J lost 7; bases outside the gene matches: 9. From germline, CDR1 is ENHRY and CDR2 SYGVKD. This CDR3 is built from 15 residues. CDR3 loop: CAISGPAGVENEQFF. The DNA for the CDR3 is TGTGCCATCAGTGGGCCAGCGGGAGTTGAAAATGAGCAGTTCTTC.

This CDR3 reads CASSYLGDFTEAFF. The CDR3, as DNA: TGTGCCAGCAGTTATCTGGGGGACTTCACTGAAGCTTTCTTT. V is TRBV6-5 and J is TRBJ1-1, with D maybe TRBD1 (5 bases). The CDR3 loop spans 14 amino acids. The V gene's germline CDR1 is MNHEY and CDR2 SVGAGI. Trimming shortened V by 3 bases and J by 4 bases, and 12 bases separated the two germline ends.

The chain uses TRBV28 and TRBJ1-2; 10 bases are a match to TRBD1. J was trimmed by 5 bases and V by 5 bases; bases with no gene match: 11. There are 16 residues in the CDR3. Germline V gene sequence: CDR1 MDHEN, CDR2 SYDVKM. CDR3 in amino acids: CASSTIRQGARYGYTF. The CDR3 region has the DNA TGTGCCAGCAGTACCATTAGACAGGGGGCTAGGTATGGCTACACCTTC.

V usage is TRBV30 and J usage is TRBJ1-6; TRBD1 is a possible D gene (6 bases). Germline V gene lookup returns CDR1 GTSNPN and CDR2 SVGIG (reference sequence). Between the trimmed V and J ends, which lost 0 bases and 10 bases, there was a span of 16 bases. There are 15 residues in the CDR3. CDR3 bases: TGTGCCTGGAGTGTACGGTCCTCCACAGGGTCACCCCTCCACTTT. Translating gives CAWSVRSSTGSPLHF.

The chain couples TRBV19 to TRBJ2-6, with 7 bases lining up with TRBD1. The CDR3 is 15 amino acids. In germline, CDR1 is LNHDA, CDR2 SQIVND (reference sequence). J lost 0 bases, V lost 8 bases, and 4 bases had no gene match. The CDR3 DNA is TGTGCCAGTGGGGACAGTTTCTCTGGGGCCAACGTCCTGACTTTC. Protein product: CASGDSFSGANVLTF.